These 18 T cell receptor beta chains share one sample of origin, sequenced in a study of blood T cell repertoires in COVID-19. Only in-frame clones appear in the TCRdb table, and some are missing; sequencing was by immunoSEQ multiplex PCR. The repertoire holds under 200,000 clones, with roughly 84% as singletons. Sequencing was performed on PBMCs or T cells enriched from blood (not recorded which). Every receptor here comes from a woman aged 45-59 years who had recovered from COVID-19.

The V call is TRBV28, the J call TRBJ2-5, with a tentative D call TRBD2 (5 bases). Per germline, CDR1 MDHEN and CDR2 SYDVKM. V was trimmed by 1 base and J by 2 bases, leaving 14 bases between them. The CDR3 is 16 residues long. The chain's CDR3 is CASSLYLDSGQETQYF. In DNA, the CDR3 is TGTGCCAGCAGTTTATATCTGGACTCGGGACAAGAGACCCAGTACTTC.

The chain recombines TRBV3-1 (or the pseudogene TRBV3-2) with TRBJ1-1; 7 bases fit TRBD1. Germline V gene data show CDR1 as LGHDT and CDR2 as YNNKEL (reference sequence). The J segment lost 0 bases and the V segment lost 4 bases, leaving 5 bases of the junction unmatched. This CDR3 is 15 amino acids long. The CDR3 nucleotides read TGTGCCAGCAGCCTCAGGGGACAGTTGAACACTGAAGCTTTCTTT. It translates to CASSLRGQLNTEAFF.

This clone has just one count. The chain employs TRBV7-2 and TRBJ1-2, with TRBD1 matching 7 bases. This CDR3 has 13 residues. The V and J ends lost 0 bases and 13 bases, in that order; junction bases with no gene match: 8. From germline, CDR1 is SGHTA and CDR2 FQGNSA. The CDR3 DNA reads as TGTGCCAGCAGCTTAGCCGGCAGGGGGGAGATCACCTTC. It translates to CASSLAGRGEITF.

This clone was seen a few times. The chain links TRBV11-3 to TRBJ2-1, with D possibly matching TRBD2 (5 bases). Germline CDR1 SGHNT, CDR2 YENEEA. This CDR3 has 16 amino acids. The germline V and J ends were trimmed by 1 base and 0 bases, with 10 bases remaining between them. For the CDR3, the DNA is TGTGCCAGCAGCTTAGTGGTAGGGAGCTCCTACAATGAGCAGTTCTTC. It codes for CASSLVVGSSYNEQFF.

The rearrangement uses TRBV28 and TRBJ2-1; a weak D match, TRBD1 (5 bases). Germline CDR1 reads MDHEN; CDR2 reads SYDVKM. Trimming took off 5 bases at V and 4 bases at J, with 12 bases between the two ends. The CDR3 sequence is 14 residues long. The CDR3 DNA reads as TGTGCCAGCAGTAAAGGGGTTGGGTACAATGAGCAGTTCTTC. Its translation is CASSKGVGYNEQFF. Combining the CDR3 with reference TRBV28 and TRBJ2-1 gives the whole variable domain DVKVTQSSRYLVKRTGEKVFLECVQDMDHENMFWYRQDPGLGLRLIYFSYDVKMKEKGDIPEGYSVSREKKERFSLILESASTNQTSMYLCASSKGVGYNEQFFGPGTRLTVL.

The chain joins TRBV4-1 to TRBJ2-5, with TRBD2 matching over 13 bases. The CDR3 covers 19 residues. Trimming at V came to 0 bases and at J to 1 base, leaving 8 bases not matched to a gene. Germline CDR1 and CDR2: MGHRA and YSYEKL. In DNA form, the CDR3 reads TGCGCCAGCAGCCAAGAGGCAGGGACTAGCGGGACAATCCAAGAGACCCAGTACTTC. Translation: CASSQEAGTSGTIQETQYF.

CDR3 nucleotides: TGTGCCTGGAGCATACTACAGGGGGCTGGAAACACCATATATTTT. It yields the protein CAWSILQGAGNTIYF. The chain employs TRBV30 and TRBJ1-3; 8 positions match TRBD1. This CDR3 spans 15 amino acids. CDR1 GTSNPN and CDR2 SVGIG come from the germline V gene (reference sequence). Trimming removed 3 bases from V and 2 bases from J; junction bases left unmatched: 6.

V usage is TRBV7-9 and J usage is TRBJ1-1; 10 bases agree with TRBD1. Germline V gives CDR1 SEHNR, CDR2 FQNEAQ (reference sequence). With 4 bases clipped from V and 0 bases from J, the junction kept 5 bases outside the gene matches. This CDR3 is 16 amino acids long. The CDR3 DNA is TGTGCCAGCAGCTCAGGACAGGGGGGGATGAACACTGAAGCTTTCTTT. This encodes CASSSGQGGMNTEAFF. The variable domain in full, with the rest retrieved from reference TRBV7-9 and TRBJ1-1, is DTGVSQNPRHKITKRGQNVTFRCDPISEHNRLYWYRQTLGQGPEFLTYFQNEAQLEKSRLLSDRFSAERPKGSFSTLEIQRTEQGDSAMYLCASSSGQGGMNTEAFFGQGTRLTVV.

V is TRBV11-2 and J is TRBJ2-1, with 10 positions matching TRBD2. The length of the CDR3 is 18 residues. Germline V gene sequence: CDR1 SGHAT, CDR2 FQNNGV. Trimming at V came to 5 bases and at J to 5 bases, leaving 15 bases not matched to a gene. The CDR3 loop reads CASSRTSGAQIRNNEQFF. The CDR3 nucleotides read TGTGCCAGCAGCCGTACTAGCGGGGCCCAAATTAGGAACAATGAGCAGTTCTTC.

This sequence joins TRBV12-3 or TRBV12-4 and TRBJ2-2, with a tentative D call TRBD1 (5 bases). The CDR3 extends over 13 amino acids. V was pared by 2 bases and J by 4 bases, with 5 bases between. CDR3 sequence (DNA): TGTGCCAGCAGTTTAAGGGGCACCGGGGAGCTGTTTTTT. This codes for CASSLRGTGELFF.

The chain has TRBV4-2 and TRBJ1-1; D remains ambiguous. This CDR3 spans 15 amino acids. Trimming shortened V by 1 base and J by 2 bases, and 11 bases separated the two germline ends. From germline, CDR1 is LGHNA and CDR2 YNFKEQ. CDR3 in amino acids: CASSQAVEYNTEAFF. The CDR3 nucleotides read TGTGCCAGCAGCCAAGCCGTTGAGTACAACACTGAAGCTTTCTTT.

V and J are TRBV4-2 and TRBJ2-2; possible D gene TRBD2, 6 bases. The CDR3 has 16 amino acids. Germline assignment: CDR1 LGHNA and CDR2 YNFKEQ. Trimming pared 4 bases from V and 0 bases from J, leaving 12 bases between. The CDR3: CASSLHSGSNTGELFF. Written as DNA, the CDR3 is TGTGCCAGCAGCCTTCATAGCGGCTCGAACACCGGGGAGCTGTTTTTT.

This clone was recorded once. The CDR3 protein is CASSLGGGAGYEQYF. The CDR3 DNA reads TGTGCCAGCAGCTTGGGGGGGGGCGCCGGCTACGAGCAGTACTTC. V is TRBV5-4 and J is TRBJ2-7, with a weak D call TRBD2 (7 bases). V was pared by 0 bases and J by 3 bases, with 13 bases between. The CDR3 is made up of 15 amino acids. CDR1 and CDR2 (germline): SGHNT, YYREEE (reference sequence).

The CDR3 coding sequence is TGCGCCAGCAGCTTGGGTGTGCCGGGAGTGGGGTCCTACGAGCAGTACTTC. This translates into CASSLGVPGVGSYEQYF. The chain employs TRBV5-1 and TRBJ2-7; D is perhaps TRBD2 (6 bases). V was clipped by 0 bases and J by 1 base, with 17 bases between them. The CDR3 loop spans 17 amino acids. Looked up from germline, CDR1 is SGHRS and CDR2 is YFSETQ.

The CDR3 bases are TGTGCCAGCAGTCCTAGCGGGACCAACACCGGGGAGCTGTTTTTT. Protein product: CASSPSGTNTGELFF. The chain recombines TRBV28 with TRBJ2-2, with TRBD2 identical over 9 bases. Per the germline V gene, CDR1 is MDHEN and CDR2 is SYDVKM. This CDR3 comprises 15 residues. The trim removed 5 bases at V and 2 bases at J, leaving 3 bases unmatched.

The CDR3 coding sequence is TGTGCCAGCAGCTCTAATAGCAATCAGCCCCAGCATTTT. This codes for CASSSNSNQPQHF. The genes are TRBV7-2 and TRBJ1-5, with D unresolved. CDR1 is SGHTA and CDR2 is FQGNSA in the germline V gene. The CDR3 contains 13 residues. V was cut by 4 bases and J by 0 bases, with 4 bases left in between. Using reference TRBV7-2 and TRBJ1-5 for the parts outside the CDR3, the full variable domain is GAGVSQSPSNKVTEKGKDVELRCDPISGHTALYWYRQSLGQGLEFLIYFQGNSAPDKSGLPSDRFSAERTGGSVSTLTIQRTQQEDSAVYLCASSSNSNQPQHFGDGTRLSIL.

V usage is TRBV12-3 or TRBV12-4 and J usage is TRBJ1-2, with a tentative D call TRBD1 (5 bases). Between the trimmed V and J ends, which lost 6 bases and 3 bases, there was a span of 11 bases. The CDR3 sequence is 13 residues long. CDR3 DNA sequence: TGTGCCAGCAGCCTACAGGAATACTATGGCTACACCTTC. Residues: CASSLQEYYGYTF.

This chain links TRBV9 with TRBJ2-7, with D maybe TRBD1 (6 bases). Trimming left V 4 bases short and J 1 base short, with 9 bases between. The CDR3 runs 13 residues. The germline CDR1 and CDR2 sequences are SGDLS and YYNGEE. CDR3 sequence: CASSPGHSYEQYF. The DNA of the CDR3 is TGTGCCAGCAGCCCGGGACATTCCTACGAGCAGTACTTC.